These 30 T cell receptor beta chains were all obtained from the same sample, sequenced in a study of cytomegalovirus exposure and HLA in healthy donors. The study ran its PCR with 60 Vbeta and 13 Jbeta primers. Libraries were prepared by immunoSEQ multiplex PCR; TCRdb keeps only in-frame clonotypes and omits some of them. Of roughly 100,000 clones in the sample, nearly 70% are singletons; the top ten hold over 12%. Sequencing used PBMCs. The source is a woman aged 45-65 years in good health and CMV-seropositive.

Points on this clone: The junction departs from the called germline gene at one end, perhaps through a read error. The gene calls are TRBV10-3 and TRBJ2-4; 7 bases are shared with TRBD2. Germline V gene lookup returns CDR1 ENHRY and CDR2 SYGVKD. The CDR3 consists of 15 residues. The CDR3 protein is CAINEGGQAKNIQYF. DNA for the CDR3: TGTGCCATCAATGAGGGAGGGCAAGCCAAAAACATTCAGTACTTC.

The rearrangement joins TRBV29-1 to TRBJ1-2; D not certain. Germline-derived CDR1 and CDR2 are SQVTM and ANQGSEA. V dropped 1 base and J dropped 9 bases, with 9 bases sitting between them. The CDR3 spans 11 residues. The CDR3, as DNA: TGCAGCGTTGAAGGAGGGTGGAGCTACACCTTC. Translated: CSVEGGWSYTF.

This clone came up a few times. This rearrangement joins TRBV5-4 to TRBJ2-5; 9 positions agree with TRBD1. Germline CDR1 reads SGHNT; CDR2 reads YYREEE (reference sequence). This CDR3 is built from 14 residues. Trimming cost V 5 bases and J 4 bases; bases outside gene matches: 6. The CDR3 spells CASRSGQGRETQYF. The CDR3 coding sequence is TGTGCCAGCAGGTCGGGACAGGGACGAGAGACCCAGTACTTC.

The genes are TRBV18 and TRBJ2-1; TRBD1 might be the D (5 bases). Germline V lookup: CDR1 KGHSH, CDR2 LQKENI. CDR3 size: 15 residues. Trimming cost V 6 bases and J 4 bases, with 16 bases left between them. Here the CDR3 DNA reads TGTGCCAGCTCCCAGGGAACCCAGTGGTACAATGAGCAGTTCTTC. This encodes CASSQGTQWYNEQFF. Complete variable domain (other parts from reference TRBV18 and TRBJ2-1): NAGVMQNPRHLVRRRGQEARLRCSPMKGHSHVYWYRQLPEEGLKFMVYLQKENIIDESGMPKERFSAEFPKEGPSILRIQQVVRGDSAAYFCASSQGTQWYNEQFFGPGTRLTVL.

Worth noting for this clone: A far bigger clonotype differs at one base, so this is likely a read error. The J gene is TRBJ2-3, the V gene TRBV10-2; D is possibly TRBD2 (6 bases). The CDR3 sequence is 15 residues long. Trimming stripped 5 bases from V and 3 bases from J, with 15 bases between. Germline values: CDR1 WSHSY, CDR2 SAAADI. The CDR3 reads CASSPTDGGTDTQYF. The DNA for the CDR3 is TGCGCCAGCAGTCCGACGGATGGGGGGACAGATACGCAGTATTTT.

In this sample, this clone turned up once. This chain joins TRBV14 and TRBJ1-1; no definite D call. The CDR3 runs 15 residues. V lost 1 base and J lost 5, with 14 bases in between. The germline V gene has CDR1 SGHDN and CDR2 FVKESK. Here the CDR3 reads CASSQVFGLRTEAFF. The CDR3 nucleotides read TGTGCCAGCAGCCAAGTCTTCGGGTTGAGGACTGAAGCTTTCTTT.

The chain employs TRBV5-1 and TRBJ2-7, with TRBD2 matching 9 bases. Germline V gene data show CDR1 as SGHRS and CDR2 as YFSETQ. This CDR3 spans 16 amino acids. Trimming removed 4 bases from V and 4 bases from J; junction bases left unmatched: 12. CDR3: CASSSFTSGRSYEQYF. Here the CDR3 DNA reads TGCGCCAGCAGCAGCTTTACTAGCGGGCGGAGTTACGAGCAGTACTTC.

The chain employs TRBV10-2 and TRBJ2-7; D remains unclear. This CDR3 has 14 amino acids. The V and J ends lost 2 bases and 2 bases respectively, with 10 bases between them. Germline V gene sequence: CDR1 WSHSY, CDR2 SAAADI. The DNA of the CDR3 is TGCGCCAGCAGTGAGGTAAACTACCCCTACGAGCAGTACTTC. Translating gives CASSEVNYPYEQYF.

The chain links TRBV5-1 to TRBJ2-7; 11 nucleotides match TRBD2. CDR3 length: 16 residues. Trimming removed 3 bases from V and 2 bases from J; junction bases left unmatched: 7. Germline CDR1 SGHRS, CDR2 YFSETQ. The DNA for the CDR3 is TGCGCCAGCAGCTATAGCGGGAGGGCCTTGGCCTACGAGCAGTACTTC. As protein: CASSYSGRALAYEQYF.

The chain links TRBV9 to TRBJ2-1; D ambiguous. Trimming took off 2 bases at V and 4 bases at J, with 10 bases between the two ends. The germline V gene has CDR1 SGDLS and CDR2 YYNGEE. The CDR3 totals 14 residues. The CDR3 DNA reads TGTGCCAGCAGCGTTGGATCCGGGTACAATGAGCAGTTCTTC. This encodes CASSVGSGYNEQFF.

The chain carries TRBV14 and TRBJ2-5; 11 positions match TRBD1. The tail of the sequence fits TRBJ2-7 better, so the J call may be wrong. The CDR3 sequence is 15 residues long. CDR1 is SGHDN and CDR2 is FVKESK in the germline V gene. The CDR3 DNA reads TGTGCCAGCAGCCGAGTCGGGACAGGGGGCTACGAGCAGTACTTC. Translating gives CASSRVGTGGYEQYF.

The genes are TRBV30 and TRBJ2-3, with D possibly being TRBD2 (6 bases). This CDR3 comprises 15 residues. Germline V gene data show CDR1 as GTSNPN and CDR2 as SVGIG (reference sequence). The V end was cut by 2 bases, the J end by 2 bases, with 14 bases between. The CDR3 DNA sequence: TGTGCCTGGAGTCCTGGCGGGACTTCCACAGATACGCAGTATTTT. Amino acid sequence: CAWSPGGTSTDTQYF.

This chain joins TRBV5-1 and TRBJ2-7, with D tentatively TRBD2 (5 bases). Per the germline V gene, CDR1 is SGHRS and CDR2 is YFSETQ. Between the trimmed V and J ends, which lost 0 bases and 0 bases, there was a span of 13 bases. This CDR3 region has 16 residues. The CDR3 loop reads CASSLDPGMSSYEQYF. The CDR3 bases are TGCGCCAGCAGCTTGGATCCGGGAATGAGCTCCTACGAGCAGTACTTC.

V usage is TRBV18 and J usage is TRBJ2-2; 10 nucleotides agree with TRBD2. V lost 5 bases, J lost 1 base, and 1 base stayed unmatched. Germline CDR1 KGHSH, CDR2 LQKENI. The CDR3 is 15 residues long. As DNA, the CDR3 is TGTGCCAGCTCAGGGACTAGCGAGAACACCGGGGAGCTGTTTTTT. Translation: CASSGTSENTGELFF. Combining the CDR3 with reference TRBV18 and TRBJ2-2 gives the whole variable domain NAGVMQNPRHLVRRRGQEARLRCSPMKGHSHVYWYRQLPEEGLKFMVYLQKENIIDESGMPKERFSAEFPKEGPSILRIQQVVRGDSAAYFCASSGTSENTGELFFGEGSRLTVL.

V usage is TRBV29-1 and J usage is TRBJ1-3; tentatively, D is TRBD1 (6 bases). CDR1 is SQVTM, CDR2 ANQGSEA, per germline. This CDR3 region has 13 residues. V lost 4 bases and J lost 4, with 11 bases in between. In DNA form, the CDR3 reads TGCAGCGTTGTACAGGGAGGGGGAAACACCATATATTTT. This codes for CSVVQGGGNTIYF.

This chain connects TRBV10-2 to TRBJ1-5; D is possibly TRBD1 (6 bases). The germline CDR1 and CDR2 sequences are WSHSY and SAAADI. Trimming removed 6 bases at V and 6 bases at J, with 15 bases between. The CDR3 is 14 residues long. CDR3 DNA sequence: TGCGCCAGCAGCGACAGGAATCTGGTTCAGCCCCAGCATTTT. The encoded protein is CASSDRNLVQPQHF.

The CDR3 sequence is CASSPGDSTYEQYF. The CDR3 DNA follows: TGCGCCAGCAGCCCCGGGGACAGCACCTACGAGCAGTACTTC. The chain is built from TRBV5-1 and TRBJ2-7; TRBD1 matches at 7 bases. Germline CDR1 is SGHRS and CDR2 is YFSETQ. V dropped 4 bases and J dropped 2; count of bases not matched to a gene: 6. CDR3 length: 14 amino acids.

V is TRBV6-5 and J is TRBJ1-2; TRBD1 might be the D (5 bases). The germline CDR1 and CDR2 sequences are MNHEY and SVGAGI. Trimming took 2 bases from V and 6 from J, leaving 10 bases between them. CDR3 size: 13 residues. The CDR3 reads CASSYQGRDGYTF. The DNA for the CDR3 is TGTGCCAGCAGTTACCAGGGTCGGGATGGCTACACCTTC.

This sequence joins TRBV9 and TRBJ2-7; 7 nucleotides match TRBD2. The junction had 6 bases not matched to a gene; V was cut back by 3 bases and J by 6 bases. CDR1 is SGDLS, CDR2 YYNGEE, per germline. The CDR3 runs 13 residues. Written as DNA, the CDR3 is TGTGCCAGCAGCGAGGCGGGGGTGGGCGAGCAGTACTTC. It codes for CASSEAGVGEQYF.

The J gene is TRBJ2-7, the V gene TRBV28; 11 bases match TRBD2. CDR1 is MDHEN and CDR2 is SYDVKM in the germline V gene. Trimming cost V 6 bases and J 6 bases; bases outside gene matches: 16. The CDR3 consists of 17 residues. This chain's CDR3 is CASSLQILAGGRGEQYF. CDR3 DNA: TGTGCCAGCAGCCTACAAATTCTAGCGGGAGGTCGGGGCGAGCAGTACTTC.

The CDR3 DNA reads TGTGCCAGCAGCTCTACGCGCGAAACAGGGGTCGAGCAGTACTTC. Residues: CASSSTRETGVEQYF. The V and J genes are TRBV7-9 and TRBJ2-7; 7 positions agree with TRBD1. V dropped 4 bases and J dropped 6; count of bases not matched to a gene: 12. CDR3 length equals 15 residues. Looked up from germline, CDR1 is SEHNR and CDR2 is FQNEAQ (reference sequence). The whole variable domain, filled in from reference TRBV7-9 and TRBJ2-7, reads DTGVSQNPRHKITKRGQNVTFRCDPISEHNRLYWYRQTLGQGPEFLTYFQNEAQLEKSRLLSDRFSAERPKGSFSTLEIQRTEQGDSAMYLCASSSTRETGVEQYFGPGTRLTVT.

The chain recombines TRBV28 with TRBJ2-7; TRBD1 matches 9 bases. J gave up 4 bases and V 5 bases, and 12 bases lay outside the gene matches. Germline CDR1 and CDR2: MDHEN and SYDVKM. The CDR3 extends over 16 amino acids. DNA for the CDR3: TGTGCCAGCAGTCCCAGTCCGGGACAGGGAAGATACGAGCAGTACTTC. Amino acids: CASSPSPGQGRYEQYF.

This clone was seen a single time. The rearrangement links TRBV4-1 to TRBJ2-7, with D possibly being TRBD1 (5 bases). This CDR3 has 18 amino acids. Germline CDR1 is MGHRA and CDR2 is YSYEKL. V was clipped by 3 bases and J by 0 bases, with 21 bases between them. CDR3 sequence reads: CASSQATLRVNSSYEQYF. The CDR3 DNA follows: TGCGCCAGCAGCCAGGCAACACTCAGGGTAAATAGCTCCTACGAGCAGTACTTC.

The V call is TRBV6-6, the J call TRBJ2-3; the match to TRBD2 covers 8 bases. The V segment lost 3 bases and the J segment 2 bases; nucleotides outside the gene matches: 4. This CDR3 is built from 15 residues. Germline lookup yields CDR1 MNHNY and CDR2 SVGAGI (reference sequence). CDR3 DNA sequence: TGTGCCAGCAGTTATGGCGGGAGGTACACAGATACGCAGTATTTT. As protein: CASSYGGRYTDTQYF.

The chain has TRBV27 and TRBJ1-1; D is unclear. The CDR3 covers 13 residues. Deletions cut 6 bases from V and 5 bases from J, with 13 bases between. Germline V lookup: CDR1 MNHEY, CDR2 SMNVEV (reference sequence). CDR3 protein: CASRPLTVTEAFF. The CDR3 DNA follows: TGTGCCAGCAGACCACTCACAGTAACTGAAGCTTTCTTT.

The gene calls are TRBV6-5 and TRBJ1-5; the D is unclear. The CDR3 length is 15 residues. Germline CDR1 is MNHEY and CDR2 is SVGAGI. V lost 7 bases and J 3 bases, leaving 16 bases between the germline ends. The CDR3 region is CASKATYSSNQPQHF. In DNA form, the CDR3 reads TGTGCCAGCAAAGCCACATACAGTTCCAATCAGCCCCAGCATTTT.

The genes are TRBV5-6 and TRBJ2-1; 8 nucleotides align to TRBD1. V shed 4 bases and J 4 bases; nucleotides not matched to a gene: 7. From germline, CDR1 is SGHDT and CDR2 YYEEEE. This CDR3 spans 15 amino acids. CDR3 sequence: CASSPSGQGYNEQFF. The CDR3, as DNA: TGTGCCAGCAGCCCAAGTGGACAGGGATACAATGAGCAGTTCTTC. The whole variable domain, remainder taken from reference TRBV5-6 and TRBJ2-1, is DAGVTQSPTHLIKTRGQQVTLRCSPKSGHDTVSWYQQALGQGPQFIFQYYEEEERQRGNFPDRFSGHQFPNYSSELNVNALLLGDSALYLCASSPSGQGYNEQFFGPGTRLTVL.

The genes are TRBV9 and TRBJ2-7, with 8 positions matching TRBD2. CDR1 is SGDLS, CDR2 YYNGEE, per germline. CDR3 length: 15 amino acids. The junction had 8 bases not matched to a gene; V was cut back by 3 bases and J by 3 bases. The CDR3 DNA follows: TGTGCCAGCAGCGCAGGCCCGGGACTAGACTACGAGCAGTACTTC. Its protein is CASSAGPGLDYEQYF.

V gene TRBV10-2 combines with J gene TRBJ2-3; 9 bases line up with TRBD1. V shed 5 bases and J 4 bases; nucleotides not matched to a gene: 7. This CDR3 has 15 amino acids. The germline V gene has CDR1 WSHSY and CDR2 SAAADI. CDR3 protein: CASSPTRQGADTQYF. CDR3 DNA sequence: TGCGCCAGCAGTCCCACCCGACAGGGGGCAGATACGCAGTATTTT.

V gene TRBV28 combines with J gene TRBJ2-7; TRBD1 might be the D (5 bases). This CDR3 has 14 residues. Germline V gene data show CDR1 as MDHEN and CDR2 as SYDVKM. V dropped 2 bases and J dropped 2 bases, with 10 bases sitting between them. The CDR3: CASSLAGLTYEQYF. The DNA for the CDR3 is TGTGCCAGCAGTTTAGCAGGGTTAACCTACGAGCAGTACTTC.